This TCR beta chain comes out of a study of Graves' ophthalmopathy and Graves' hyperthyroidism. Turning to the study itself: Untreated patients at initial diagnosis provided peripheral blood.

The CDR3 contains 15 residues. Per germline, CDR1 DFQATT and CDR2 SNEGSKA (reference sequence). V dropped 0 bases and J dropped 1 base, with 7 bases sitting between them. This clonotype was observed at least ten times. Moderate-to-severe activity, with CAS ≥3, NOSPECS ≥4 and duration under 3 months, characterized the donors with ophthalmopathy. Amplification from RNA transcripts yielded the TCR beta CDR3 regions. The authors performed first-round RT-PCR with HTBI primers and then a second-round multiplex PCR. TCRdb re-derived calls from the multiplex PCR reads in MiXCR, one entry per CDR3 protein. The sample has under 400,000 distinct CDR3 sequences, roughly a sixth seen once.

The V call is TRBV20-1, the J call TRBJ1-6; weak D call: TRBD1 (5 bases). This TCR came from an adult man with Graves' ophthalmopathy. Material: peripheral blood. CDR3 DNA sequence: TGCAGTGCTAGAGATCGACAGTCCTATAATTCACCCCTCCACTTT. Protein sequence: CSARDRQSYNSPLHF.